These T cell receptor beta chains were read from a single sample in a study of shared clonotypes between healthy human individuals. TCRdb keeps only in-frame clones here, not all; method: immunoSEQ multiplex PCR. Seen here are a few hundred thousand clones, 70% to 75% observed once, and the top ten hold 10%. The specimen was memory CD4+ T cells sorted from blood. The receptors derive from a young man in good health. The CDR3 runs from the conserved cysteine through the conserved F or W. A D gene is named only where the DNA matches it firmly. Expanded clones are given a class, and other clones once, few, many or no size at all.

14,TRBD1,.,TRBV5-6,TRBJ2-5,CASSSTGGGETQYF,TGTGCCAGCAGCTCGACAGGGGGCGGTGAGACCCAGTACTTC
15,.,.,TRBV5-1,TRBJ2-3,CASSLGRPSTDTQYF,TGCGCCAGCAGCTTGGGGAGGCCTTCCACAGATACGCAGTATTTT
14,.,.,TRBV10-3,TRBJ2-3,CAISDPLTTDTQYF,TGTGCCATCAGTGACCCGCTTACGACAGATACGCAGTATTTT
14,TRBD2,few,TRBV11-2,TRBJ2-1,CASSFREGRNEQFF,TGTGCCAGCAGCTTTCGGGAGGGCCGGAATGAGCAGTTCTTC
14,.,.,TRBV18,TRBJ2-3,CASSVGAGTDTQYF,TGTGCCAGCTCAGTGGGGGCAGGCACAGATACGCAGTATTTT
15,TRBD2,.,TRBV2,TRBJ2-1,CASTRLAGGYNEQFF,TGTGCCAGCACTCGGTTAGCGGGAGGCTACAATGAGCAGTTCTTC
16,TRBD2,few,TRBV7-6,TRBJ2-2,CASSQELAGHTGELFF,TGTGCCAGCAGCCAAGAACTAGCGGGACATACCGGGGAGCTGTTTTTT
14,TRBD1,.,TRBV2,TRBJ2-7,CASSFTGDSYEQYF,TGTGCCAGCAGTTTCACAGGGGACTCCTACGAGCAGTACTTC
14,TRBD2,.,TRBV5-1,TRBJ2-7,CASSSTSANPEQYF,TGCGCCAGCAGCTCGACTAGCGCCAACCCTGAGCAGTACTTC
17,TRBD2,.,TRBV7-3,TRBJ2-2,CASSRNPGLGNTGELFF,TGTGCCAGCAGCCGTAACCCGGGACTAGGAAACACCGGGGAGCTGTTTTTT
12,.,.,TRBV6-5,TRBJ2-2,CASTDHTGELFF,TGTGCCAGCACCGACCACACGGGGGAGCTGTTTTTT
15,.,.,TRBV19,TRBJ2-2,CASSRTPSGTGELFF,TGTGCCAGTAGTAGGACTCCCTCGGGCACCGGGGAGCTGTTTTTT
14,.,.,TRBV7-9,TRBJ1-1,CASSQEGVKTEAFF,TGTGCCAGCAGCCAGGAGGGGGTGAAGACTGAAGCTTTCTTT
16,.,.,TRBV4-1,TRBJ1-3,CASSQDSGRRGNTIYF,TGCGCCAGCAGCCAAGATTCAGGTCGGCGGGGAAACACCATATATTTT